This T cell receptor beta chain was captured in a study of response to subunit inactivated influenza vaccine. The CDR3 has 14 amino acids. V lost 0 bases and J lost 3, with 9 bases in between. From germline, CDR1 is LGHNA and CDR2 YNFKEQ. Each CDR3 protein gets one entry after TCRdb re-called the RT-PCR reads with MiXCR. The table includes 500,000 to 700,000 distinct CDR3 sequences, roughly 23% detected once. Separately, the same data were catalogued under a study of T cells expressing NK-cell markers. From that study: cDNA encoding TCR beta was synthesized via 5'RACE template switching incorporating UMIs.

This chain links TRBV4-2 with TRBJ2-7; D not resolved. The receptor's source is a man aged 50 to 60 who received an inactivated influenza vaccine. Sequencing was performed on CD4+ T cells sorted from PBMCs, taken approximately 12 days after vaccination. This chain's CDR3 is CASSQENRNYEQYF. CDR3 nucleotides: TGTGCCAGCAGCCAAGAGAACAGAAACTACGAGCAGTACTTC.